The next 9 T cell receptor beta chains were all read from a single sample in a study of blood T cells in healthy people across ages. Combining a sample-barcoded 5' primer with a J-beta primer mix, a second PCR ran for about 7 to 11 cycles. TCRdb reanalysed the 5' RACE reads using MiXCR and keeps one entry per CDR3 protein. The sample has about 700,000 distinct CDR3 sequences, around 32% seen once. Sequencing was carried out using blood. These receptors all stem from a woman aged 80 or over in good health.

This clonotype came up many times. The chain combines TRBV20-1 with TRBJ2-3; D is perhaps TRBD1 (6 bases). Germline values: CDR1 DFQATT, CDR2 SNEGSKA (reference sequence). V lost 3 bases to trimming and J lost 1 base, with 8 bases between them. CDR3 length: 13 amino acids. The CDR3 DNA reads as TGCAGTGCTAGGTCAGGGGGCACAGATACGCAGTATTTT. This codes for CSARSGGTDTQYF.

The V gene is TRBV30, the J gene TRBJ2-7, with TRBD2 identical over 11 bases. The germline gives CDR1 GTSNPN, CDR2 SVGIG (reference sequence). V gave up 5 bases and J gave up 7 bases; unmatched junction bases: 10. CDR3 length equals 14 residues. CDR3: CAWWGTSGYNEQYF. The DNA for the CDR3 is TGTGCCTGGTGGGGGACTAGCGGCTACAATGAGCAGTACTTC.

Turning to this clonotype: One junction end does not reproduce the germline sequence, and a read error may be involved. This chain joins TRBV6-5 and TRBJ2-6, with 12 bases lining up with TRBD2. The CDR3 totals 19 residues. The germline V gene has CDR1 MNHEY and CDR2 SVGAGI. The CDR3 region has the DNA TGTGCCAGCAGTTCCACTAGCGGGGGGCTCAGCTCTGGGGCCAACGTCCGGACTTTC. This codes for CASSSTSGGLSSGANVRTF.

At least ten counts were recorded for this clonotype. The CDR3 sequence is CSARRTGFNNEQFF. DNA for the CDR3: TGCAGTGCAAGAAGGACAGGGTTTAACAATGAGCAGTTCTTC. This chain uses TRBV20-1 with TRBJ2-1, with 8 bases identical to TRBD1. This CDR3 region has 14 residues. Per germline, CDR1 DFQATT and CDR2 SNEGSKA (reference sequence). The V and J ends lost 6 bases and 5 bases, in that order; junction bases with no gene match: 9.

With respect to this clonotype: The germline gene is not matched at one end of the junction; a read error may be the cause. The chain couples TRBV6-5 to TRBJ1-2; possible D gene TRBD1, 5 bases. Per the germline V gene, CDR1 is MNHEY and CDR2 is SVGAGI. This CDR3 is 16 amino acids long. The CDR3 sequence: CASSSGGTLWDYGHTF. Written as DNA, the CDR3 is TGTGCCAGCAGTTCAGGAGGGACGTTATGGGACTATGGCCACACCTTC.

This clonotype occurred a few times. This CDR3 reads CAISRAQDAPEAFF. CDR3 coding DNA: TGTGCCATCAGTAGAGCTCAGGATGCCCCAGAAGCTTTCTTT. The chain uses TRBV10-3 and TRBJ1-1; D gene uncertain. V lost 5 bases, J lost 8 bases, and 18 bases lay in between. The CDR3 sequence is 14 residues long. Per germline, CDR1 ENHRY and CDR2 SYGVKD.

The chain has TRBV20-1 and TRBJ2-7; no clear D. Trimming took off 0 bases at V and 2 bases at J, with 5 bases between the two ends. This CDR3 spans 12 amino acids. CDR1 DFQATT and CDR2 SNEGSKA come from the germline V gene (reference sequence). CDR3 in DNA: TGCAGTGCTAGAGATGTGGCCTACGAGCAGTACTTC. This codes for CSARDVAYEQYF.

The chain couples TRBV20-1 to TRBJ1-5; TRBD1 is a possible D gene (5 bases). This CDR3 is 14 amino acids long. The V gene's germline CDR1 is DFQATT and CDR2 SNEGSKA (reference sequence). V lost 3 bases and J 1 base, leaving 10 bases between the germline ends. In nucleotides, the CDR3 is TGCAGTGCTAGGGGAGGGGAGAGCAATCAGCCCCAGCATTTT. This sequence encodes CSARGGESNQPQHF.

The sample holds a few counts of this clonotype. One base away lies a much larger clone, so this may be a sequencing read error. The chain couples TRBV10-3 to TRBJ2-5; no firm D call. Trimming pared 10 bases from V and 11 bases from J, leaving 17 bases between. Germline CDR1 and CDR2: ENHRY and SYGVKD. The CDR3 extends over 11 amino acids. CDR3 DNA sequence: TGTGCCACCACGGTTGGGGTTGAGCAGTACTTC. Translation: CATTVGVEQYF.